This TCR beta chain was sequenced in a study of CD8+ T cells in alopecia areata. Noted treatment: oral pan-JAK inhibitor, 5-10 mg twice daily. Extraction of RNA preceded its reverse transcription into cDNA, which served as the sequencing template. Clones were sequenced by immunoSEQ multiplex PCR, and TCRdb holds only the in-frame ones, with some missing. This sample has approximately 200,000 clones, with nearly 60% found just once. The CDR3 is made up of 15 amino acids. Deletions cut 4 bases from V and 1 base from J, with 13 bases between. CDR1 and CDR2 from the germline V gene are SGHNT and YYREEE (reference sequence). Comment on this clone: Its antigen is as yet unknown.

Whole-study results and caveats: Having just one nonresponder leaves the connection between baseline CD8+ expansion and response unresolved. There were many expanded lesional clones persisting in scalp and blood during tofacitinib.

This receptor was identified in a human donor with alopecia areata. This chain connects TRBV5-4 to TRBJ2-3; D tentatively fits TRBD1 or TRBD2 (5 bases each). The source material was CD4+ T cells sorted from blood, sampled at week 24, from a patient treated with tofacitinib. In DNA, the CDR3 is TGTGCCAGCAGCACTCCGGGACGGGGCACAGATACGCAGTATTTT. This translates into CASSTPGRGTDTQYF. The full variable domain, completed using reference TRBV5-4 and TRBJ2-3, is ETGVTQSPTHLIKTRGQQVTLRCSSQSGHNTVSWYQQALGQGPQFIFQYYREEENGRGNFPPRFSGLQFPNYSSELNVNALELDDSALYLCASSTPGRGTDTQYFGPGTRLTVL.